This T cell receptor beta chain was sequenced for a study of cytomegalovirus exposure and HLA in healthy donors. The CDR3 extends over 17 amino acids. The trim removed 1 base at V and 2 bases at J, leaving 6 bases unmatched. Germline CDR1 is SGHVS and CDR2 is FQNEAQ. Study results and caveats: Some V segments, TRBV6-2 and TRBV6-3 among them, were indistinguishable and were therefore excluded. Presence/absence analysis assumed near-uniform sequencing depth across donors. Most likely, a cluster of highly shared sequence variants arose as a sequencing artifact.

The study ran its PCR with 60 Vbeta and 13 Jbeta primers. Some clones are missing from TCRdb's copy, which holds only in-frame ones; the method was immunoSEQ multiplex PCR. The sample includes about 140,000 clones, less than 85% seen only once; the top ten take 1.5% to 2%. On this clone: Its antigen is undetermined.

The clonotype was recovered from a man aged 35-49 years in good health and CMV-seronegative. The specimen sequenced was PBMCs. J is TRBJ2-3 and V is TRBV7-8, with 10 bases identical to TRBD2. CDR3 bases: TGTGCCAGCAGCTTAGTCGTAGCGGGAGGTCCCACAGATACGCAGTATTTT. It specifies CASSLVVAGGPTDTQYF.